These 21 T cell receptor beta chains were sequenced from one sample in a study of blood T cell repertoires in COVID-19. Here immunoSEQ multiplex PCR was the method, and the copy in TCRdb shows in-frame clones only, minus some. Of 100,000 to 150,000 clones listed, 80% to 90% were seen once; the top ten hold roughly 18%. Source material: peripheral blood. All receptors come from a man between 50 and 59 years old with active or convalescent COVID-19.

The CDR3 DNA reads TGCGCCAGCAGCTTGGCCGGGGGAGCCATAGCCAAAAACATTCAGTACTTC. Translation: CASSLAGGAIAKNIQYF. The chain carries TRBV5-1 and TRBJ2-4, with D possibly TRBD2 on 6 matching bases. Germline CDR1 SGHRS, CDR2 YFSETQ. The V and J ends lost 0 bases and 0 bases respectively, with 13 bases between them. The CDR3 consists of 17 residues.

The rearrangement links TRBV11-2 to TRBJ1-6, with TRBD1 matching over 9 bases. Per germline, CDR1 SGHAT and CDR2 FQNNGV. Trimming cost V 5 bases and J 6 bases; bases outside gene matches: 14. The CDR3 extends over 18 amino acids. CDR3 protein: CASSPRTTRTGVNSPLHF. CDR3 nucleotides: TGTGCCAGCAGCCCTCGCACCACCCGGACAGGGGTTAATTCACCCCTCCACTTT.

V gene TRBV19 combines with J gene TRBJ2-1; the D gene is possibly TRBD1 (5 bases). Trimming stripped 4 bases from V and 0 bases from J, with 10 bases between. Germline V lookup: CDR1 LNHDA, CDR2 SQIVND (reference sequence). The CDR3 has 15 residues. The DNA of the CDR3 is TGTGCCAGTAGTACGGACACGAGCTCCTACAATGAGCAGTTCTTC. Its protein is CASSTDTSSYNEQFF.

The rearrangement links TRBV3-1 (or the pseudogene TRBV3-2) to TRBJ1-6; D unclear. CDR3 size: 15 residues. V was shortened by 5 bases and J by 0 bases, with 8 bases between the two germline ends. Germline values: CDR1 LGHDT, CDR2 YNNKEL (reference sequence). CDR3 sequence reads: CASSAAHSYNSPLHF. The CDR3, as DNA: TGTGCCAGCAGCGCGGCCCACTCCTATAATTCACCCCTCCACTTT.

This clone has only one observation. The chain employs TRBV28 and TRBJ2-2, with D perhaps TRBD2 (6 bases). The V and J ends lost 5 bases and 6 bases respectively, with 19 bases between them. The CDR3 sequence is 16 residues long. In germline, CDR1 is MDHEN, CDR2 SYDVKM. This CDR3 reads CASSPAARRAPGELFF. The CDR3 DNA reads as TGTGCCAGCAGTCCGGCGGCCCGGAGGGCCCCCGGGGAGCTGTTTTTT. Full variable domain (remainder filled in from reference TRBV28 and TRBJ2-2): DVKVTQSSRYLVKRTGEKVFLECVQDMDHENMFWYRQDPGLGLRLIYFSYDVKMKEKGDIPEGYSVSREKKERFSLILESASTNQTSMYLCASSPAARRAPGELFFGEGSRLTVL.

V is TRBV28 and J is TRBJ1-1; D unresolved. The CDR3 totals 13 residues. The germline V gene has CDR1 MDHEN and CDR2 SYDVKM. V was trimmed by 7 bases and J by 2 bases, leaving 11 bases between them. CDR3 amino acids: CASTSGSNTEAFF. The DNA of the CDR3 is TGTGCCAGCACCTCGGGGAGCAACACTGAAGCTTTCTTT.

The chain's CDR3 is CSARLVFEQFF. In DNA, the CDR3 is TGCAGTGCGAGACTAGTTTTTGAGCAGTTCTTC. The chain couples TRBV20-1 to TRBJ2-1; D might be TRBD2 (6 bases). V lost 6 bases, J lost 9 bases, and 12 bases lay in between. CDR1 and CDR2 from the germline V gene are DFQATT and SNEGSKA (reference sequence). This CDR3 has 11 residues.

This rearrangement joins TRBV7-8 to TRBJ2-7, with a possible D match to TRBD1 (6 bases). Germline assignment: CDR1 SGHVS and CDR2 FQNEAQ. The CDR3 sequence is 18 residues long. Trimming stripped 5 bases from V and 2 bases from J, with 25 bases between. The CDR3 DNA follows: TGTGCCAGCAGCACAAAGGAGGTTGGGCAGGGGAGAACCTACGAGCAGTACTTC. Its translation: CASSTKEVGQGRTYEQYF.

The gene calls are TRBV27 and TRBJ1-2, with 12 bases matching TRBD1. The CDR3 has 16 amino acids. Germline CDR1 is MNHEY and CDR2 is SMNVEV (reference sequence). With 2 bases clipped from V and 7 bases from J, the junction kept 8 bases outside the gene matches. CDR3 DNA: TGTGCCAGCAGTTTAGCGGCGGGACAGGGGGCGCCTGGCTACACCTTC. It is translated as CASSLAAGQGAPGYTF.

The DNA for the CDR3 is TGCAGCGTTCTCAGGGCTGGCGTGAGTAACACTGAAGCTTTCTTT. It translates to CSVLRAGVSNTEAFF. The chain couples TRBV29-1 to TRBJ1-1; the D gene is possibly TRBD1 (5 bases). The CDR3 is 15 amino acids. Per germline, CDR1 SQVTM and CDR2 ANQGSEA. V gave up 5 bases and J gave up 2 bases, with 18 bases separating them.

This clone has just one count. The J gene is TRBJ1-6, the V gene TRBV10-2; D gene uncertain. CDR1 and CDR2 from the germline V gene are WSHSY and SAAADI. The ends were cut back, 4 bases at V and 8 bases at J, with 12 bases in the middle. This CDR3 contains 14 residues. The CDR3 DNA reads TGCGCCAGCAGTGTGGGCCCCGGGGATTCACCCCTCCACTTT. Protein product: CASSVGPGDSPLHF.

The rearrangement uses TRBV11-3 and TRBJ2-3; TRBD2 aligns across 13 bases. V was pared by 4 bases and J by 5 bases, with 6 bases of the junction left unmatched. This CDR3 has 16 amino acids. Germline loops: CDR1 SGHNT, CDR2 YENEEA. DNA of the CDR3: TGTGCCAGCAGCTCGGGGACTAGCGGGACGGAAGATACGCAGTATTTT. It encodes CASSSGTSGTEDTQYF. Full variable domain (rest looked up from reference TRBV11-3 and TRBJ2-3): EAGVVQSPRYKIIEKKQPVAFWCNPISGHNTLYWYLQNLGQGPELLIRYENEEAVDDSQLPKDRFSAERLKGVDSTLKIQPAELGDSAVYLCASSSGTSGTEDTQYFGPGTRLTVL.

The chain is built from TRBV7-2 and TRBJ2-2; 10 bases are shared with TRBD2. The J segment lost 2 bases and the V segment lost 1 base, leaving 7 bases of the junction unmatched. From germline, CDR1 is SGHTA and CDR2 FQGNSA. The CDR3 has 18 amino acids. CDR3 in amino acids: CASSLVASGGANTGELFF. The CDR3 DNA is TGTGCCAGCAGCTTAGTGGCTAGCGGGGGAGCAAACACCGGGGAGCTGTTTTTT.

The chain combines TRBV11-2 with TRBJ2-5; a possible D gene is TRBD1 (6 bases). This CDR3 is built from 14 residues. CDR1 SGHAT and CDR2 FQNNGV come from the germline V gene. V was clipped by 1 base and J by 2 bases, with 8 bases between them. In nucleotides, the CDR3 is TGTGCCAGCAGCTTAGTTCAGGGGCAAGAGACCCAGTACTTC. This codes for CASSLVQGQETQYF.

This rearrangement joins TRBV27 to TRBJ2-3; 7 nucleotides agree with TRBD1. Per germline, CDR1 MNHEY and CDR2 SMNVEV (reference sequence). The CDR3 contains 19 residues. Trimming took 6 bases from V and 2 from J; bases not matched to a gene: 20. CDR3 sequence (DNA): TGTGCCAGCAGCTCAGTCCCGGGACAGAAATGGGGCCCCACAGATACGCAGTATTTT. Translation: CASSSVPGQKWGPTDTQYF.

This clone was observed once. This chain joins TRBV7-7 and TRBJ2-7; D is perhaps TRBD2 (7 bases). CDR3 length: 17 amino acids. V dropped 1 base and J dropped 2 bases, with 18 bases sitting between them. The V gene's germline CDR1 is SSHAT and CDR2 FNYEAQ (reference sequence). CDR3 residues: CASSLGRTGRDAYEQYF. For the CDR3, the DNA is TGTGCCAGCAGCTTAGGTCGCACAGGGAGGGACGCCTACGAGCAGTACTTC.

This chain uses TRBV9 with TRBJ2-1; the D gene is possibly TRBD1 (5 bases). The V and J ends lost 6 bases and 1 base respectively, with 11 bases between them. Looked up from germline, CDR1 is SGDLS and CDR2 is YYNGEE. This CDR3 spans 14 amino acids. CDR3: CASTRTSSYNEQFF. Here the CDR3 DNA reads TGTGCCAGCACCAGGACAAGTTCCTACAATGAGCAGTTCTTC.

The chain carries TRBV7-6 and TRBJ1-1; 8 bases map to TRBD1. This CDR3 region has 16 residues. Trimming took 5 bases from V and 0 from J; bases not matched to a gene: 8. In germline, CDR1 is SGHVS, CDR2 FNYEAQ. DNA of the CDR3: TGTGCCAGCAGCAAGGGGACAGGCGGCATGAACACTGAAGCTTTCTTT. It specifies CASSKGTGGMNTEAFF.

V usage is TRBV10-3 and J usage is TRBJ2-1; D perhaps matches TRBD2 (6 bases). There are 14 residues in the CDR3. V gave up 8 bases and J gave up 1 base, with 12 bases separating them. Germline V CDR1 and CDR2: ENHRY, SYGVKD. CDR3 in DNA: TGTGCCATCGGGGCAGGGACTTCCTACAATGAGCAGTTCTTC. Its translation: CAIGAGTSYNEQFF.

This clone was recorded only once. The chain carries TRBV18 and TRBJ2-1; TRBD2 is a possible D gene (6 bases). Germline V lookup: CDR1 KGHSH, CDR2 LQKENI. This CDR3 comprises 16 residues. With 1 base removed from V and 0 bases from J, the gap between germline ends came to 10 bases. The CDR3 protein is CASSPLSGSSYNEQFF. CDR3 sequence (DNA): TGTGCCAGCTCACCACTCTCCGGGAGCTCCTACAATGAGCAGTTCTTC.

CDR3 region: CATSRRAQETQYF. CDR3 sequence (DNA): TGTGCCACCAGCAGGAGAGCCCAAGAGACCCAGTACTTC. The gene calls are TRBV15 and TRBJ2-5; no reliable D call. The CDR3 covers 13 residues. Per germline, CDR1 LNHNV and CDR2 YYDKDF (reference sequence). V was pared by 3 bases and J by 1 base, with 6 bases between.